This T cell receptor beta chain was sequenced in a study of technical replicates of blood from a few donors. TCRdb keeps only in-frame clones here, not all; method: immunoSEQ multiplex PCR. Found here are roughly 85,000 clones, 85% to 95% of them singletons; the top ten hold under 0.3%. Germline CDR1 is LGHNA and CDR2 is YNFKEQ. V lost 7 bases and J lost 5; bases outside the gene matches: 12. The CDR3 extends over 16 amino acids. This chain uses TRBV4-2 with TRBJ2-3; TRBD2 matches at 10 bases. The TCR comes from a human donor in good health. The sequencing sample was made of T cells isolated from PBMCs. CDR3 loop: CASTSRSGGAGDTQYF. In DNA form, the CDR3 reads TGTGCCAGCACCTCGAGGAGCGGGGGGGCTGGAGATACGCAGTATTTT.